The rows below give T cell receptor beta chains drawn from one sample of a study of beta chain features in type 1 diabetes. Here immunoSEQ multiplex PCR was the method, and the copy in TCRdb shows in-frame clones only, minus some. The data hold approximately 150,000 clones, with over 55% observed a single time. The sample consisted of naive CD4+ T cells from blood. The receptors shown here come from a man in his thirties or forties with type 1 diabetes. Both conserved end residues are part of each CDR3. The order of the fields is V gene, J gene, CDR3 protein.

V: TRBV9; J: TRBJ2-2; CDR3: CASRRDGNTGELFF
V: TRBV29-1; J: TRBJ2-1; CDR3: CSVQTSGGFSSYNEQFF
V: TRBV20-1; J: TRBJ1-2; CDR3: CTARVTNGYTF
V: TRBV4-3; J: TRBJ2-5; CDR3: CASSQGRETTLQETQYF
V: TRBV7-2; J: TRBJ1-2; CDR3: CASSLDQSGYTF
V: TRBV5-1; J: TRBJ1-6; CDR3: CASSLASGRGDNSPLHF
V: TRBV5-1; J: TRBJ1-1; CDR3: CASSLGLNTEAFF
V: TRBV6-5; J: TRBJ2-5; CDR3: CASSSLTSGETQYF
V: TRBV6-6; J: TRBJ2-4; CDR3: CASSPGLAKNIQYF
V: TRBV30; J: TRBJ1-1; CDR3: CAWTPFEGSNTEAFF
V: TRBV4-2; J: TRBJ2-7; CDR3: CASSQDQLSEQYF
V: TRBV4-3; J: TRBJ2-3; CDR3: CASSQEQGPYTQYF
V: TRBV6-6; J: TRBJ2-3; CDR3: CASRSSGNSGTDTQYF
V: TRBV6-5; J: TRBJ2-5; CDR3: CASSFGSAAGQETQYF
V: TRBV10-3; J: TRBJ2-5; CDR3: CAISAGTRQETQYF
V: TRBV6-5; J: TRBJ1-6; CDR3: CASSPAGANPHF
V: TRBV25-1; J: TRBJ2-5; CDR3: CASSEGQLPRETQYF
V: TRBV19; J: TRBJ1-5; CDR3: CASSIEGGGQPQHF
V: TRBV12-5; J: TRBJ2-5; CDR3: CASGLGLADQETQYF
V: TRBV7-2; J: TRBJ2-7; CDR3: CASSLAYYEQYF
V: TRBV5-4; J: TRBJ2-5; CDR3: CASSLVGGEETQYF
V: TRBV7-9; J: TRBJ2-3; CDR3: CASSSTDTQYF
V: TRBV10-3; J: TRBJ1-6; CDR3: CAISRGLYSPLHF
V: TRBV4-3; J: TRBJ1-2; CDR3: CASSQPPAGQGGFGYTF
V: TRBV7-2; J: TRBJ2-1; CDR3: CASSLGGRLRDEQFF
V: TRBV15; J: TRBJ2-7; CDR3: CATSRGSYEQYF
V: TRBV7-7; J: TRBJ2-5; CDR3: CASSLGSSGEETQYF
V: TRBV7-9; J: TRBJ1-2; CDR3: CASSLVGDGYTF
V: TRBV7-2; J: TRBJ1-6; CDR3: CASSLGRWYNSPLHF
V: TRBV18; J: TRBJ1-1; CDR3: CASSPRAGSEGEAFF
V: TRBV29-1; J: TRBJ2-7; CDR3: CSVGGEPYEQYF
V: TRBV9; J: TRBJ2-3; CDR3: CASSVGASDRTDTQYF
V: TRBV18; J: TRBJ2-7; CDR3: CASSQPGQSSYEQYF
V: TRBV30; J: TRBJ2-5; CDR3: CAWRPMGDDETQYF
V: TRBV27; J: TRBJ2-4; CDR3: CASSRQGQGLNIQYF
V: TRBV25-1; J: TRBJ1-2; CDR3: CARPTGSGYGYTF
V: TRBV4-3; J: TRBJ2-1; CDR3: CASSQEETPGGNEQFF
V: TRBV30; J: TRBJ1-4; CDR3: CAWSVSRTNEKLFF
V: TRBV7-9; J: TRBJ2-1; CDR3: CASRPRDYLPNEQFF
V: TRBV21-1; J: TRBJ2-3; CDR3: CASSKGGGRADTQYF
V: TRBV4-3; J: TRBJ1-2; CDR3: CASSLTGGPYGYTF
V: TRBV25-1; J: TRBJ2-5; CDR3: CASSEGWGMSETQYF
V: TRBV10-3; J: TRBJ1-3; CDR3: CAISESDSGNTIYF
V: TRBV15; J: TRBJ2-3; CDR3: CATSLDIGTQYF
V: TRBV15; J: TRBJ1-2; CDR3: CATSRDSYGYTF
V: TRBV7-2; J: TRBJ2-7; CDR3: CASSTGVPPYEQYF
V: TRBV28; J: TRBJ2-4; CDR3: CASSLDRESRIQYF